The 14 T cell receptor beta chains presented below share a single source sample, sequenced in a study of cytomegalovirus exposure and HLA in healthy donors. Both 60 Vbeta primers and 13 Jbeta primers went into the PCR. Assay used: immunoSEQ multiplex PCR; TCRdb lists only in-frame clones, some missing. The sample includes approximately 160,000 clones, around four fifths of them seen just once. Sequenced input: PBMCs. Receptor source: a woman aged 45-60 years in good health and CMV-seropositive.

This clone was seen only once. CDR3 nucleotides: TGTGCCAGCAGTCTGACAGGGCCCTCCAATCAGCCCCAGCATTTT. This translates into CASSLTGPSNQPQHF. This chain joins TRBV6-5 and TRBJ1-5; TRBD1 matches 7 bases. V lost 5 bases to trimming and J lost 3 bases; unmatched junction nucleotides: 7. The CDR3 is 15 amino acids. The germline V gene encodes CDR1 MNHEY and CDR2 SVGAGI.

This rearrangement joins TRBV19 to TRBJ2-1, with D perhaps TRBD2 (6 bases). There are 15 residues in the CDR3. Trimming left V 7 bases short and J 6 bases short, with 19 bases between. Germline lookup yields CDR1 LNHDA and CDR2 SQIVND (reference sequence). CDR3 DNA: TGTGCCAGTATCCCCCTCGGACTACCCCTCAATGAGCAGTTCTTC. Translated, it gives CASIPLGLPLNEQFF.

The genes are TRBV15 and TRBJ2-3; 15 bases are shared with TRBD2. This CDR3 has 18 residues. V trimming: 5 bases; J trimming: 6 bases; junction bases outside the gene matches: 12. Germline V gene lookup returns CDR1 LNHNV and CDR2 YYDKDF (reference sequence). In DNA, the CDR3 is TGTGCCACCAGCGAGGAGAAAGGGACTAGCGGGGGGAGGGATACGCAGTATTTT. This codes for CATSEEKGTSGGRDTQYF.

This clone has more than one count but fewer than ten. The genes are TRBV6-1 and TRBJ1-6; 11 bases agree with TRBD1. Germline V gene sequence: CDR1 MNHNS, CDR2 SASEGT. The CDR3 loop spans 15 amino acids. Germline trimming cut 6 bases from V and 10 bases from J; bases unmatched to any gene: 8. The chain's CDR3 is CASSRDRGNRSPLHF. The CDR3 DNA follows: TGTGCCAGCAGCAGGGACAGGGGGAATCGGTCACCCCTCCACTTT.

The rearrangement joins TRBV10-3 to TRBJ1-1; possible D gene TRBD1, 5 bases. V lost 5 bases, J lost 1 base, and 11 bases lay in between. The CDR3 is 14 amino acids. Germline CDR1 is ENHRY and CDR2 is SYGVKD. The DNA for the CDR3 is TGTGCCATCAGTTCGACAGCGACGAACACTGAAGCTTTCTTT. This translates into CAISSTATNTEAFF.

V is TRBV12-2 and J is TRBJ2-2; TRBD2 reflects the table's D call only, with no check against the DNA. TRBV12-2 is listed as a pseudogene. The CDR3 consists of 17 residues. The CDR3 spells CASRLARSGGPTRELFF. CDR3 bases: TGTGCAAGTCGCTTAGCGCGTAGCGGGGGACCCACCCGGGAGCTGTTTTTT.

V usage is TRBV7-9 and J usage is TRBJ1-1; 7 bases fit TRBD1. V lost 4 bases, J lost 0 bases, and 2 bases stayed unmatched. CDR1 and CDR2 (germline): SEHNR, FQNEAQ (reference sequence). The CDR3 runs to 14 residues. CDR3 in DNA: TGTGCCAGCAGCTCCCAGGGGGTGAACACTGAAGCTTTCTTT. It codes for CASSSQGVNTEAFF.

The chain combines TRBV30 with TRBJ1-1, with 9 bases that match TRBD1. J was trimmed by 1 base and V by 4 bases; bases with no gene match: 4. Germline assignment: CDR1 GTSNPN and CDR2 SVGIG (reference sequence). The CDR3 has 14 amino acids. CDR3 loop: CAWIKQGANTEAFF. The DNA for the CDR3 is TGTGCCTGGATTAAACAGGGGGCGAACACTGAAGCTTTCTTT.

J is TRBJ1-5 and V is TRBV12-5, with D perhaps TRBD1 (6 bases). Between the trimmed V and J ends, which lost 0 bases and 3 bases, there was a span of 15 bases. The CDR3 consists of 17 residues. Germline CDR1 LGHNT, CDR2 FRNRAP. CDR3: CASGLVQGTIYNQPQHF. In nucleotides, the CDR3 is TGTGCTAGTGGTTTGGTTCAGGGGACCATATACAATCAGCCCCAGCATTTT.

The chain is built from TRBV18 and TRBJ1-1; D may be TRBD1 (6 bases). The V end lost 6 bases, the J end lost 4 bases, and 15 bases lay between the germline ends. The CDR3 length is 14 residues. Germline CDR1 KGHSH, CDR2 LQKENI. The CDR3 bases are TGTGCCAGCTCCCTCAGGGGAGAGGGCACTGAAGCTTTCTTT. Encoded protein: CASSLRGEGTEAFF.

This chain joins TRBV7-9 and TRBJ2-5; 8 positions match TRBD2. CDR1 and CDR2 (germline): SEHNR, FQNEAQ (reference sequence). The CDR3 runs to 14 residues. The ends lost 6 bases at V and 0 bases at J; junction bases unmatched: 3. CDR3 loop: CASRLLADQETQYF. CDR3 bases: TGTGCCAGCAGATTACTAGCGGACCAAGAGACCCAGTACTTC.

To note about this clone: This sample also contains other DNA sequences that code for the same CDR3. The CDR3 sequence is CASSPRDIYNEQFF. Here the CDR3 DNA reads TGTGCCAGCAGCCCTCGGGACATCTACAATGAGCAGTTCTTC. The gene calls are TRBV9 and TRBJ2-1, with D maybe TRBD1 (6 bases). The germline gives CDR1 SGDLS, CDR2 YYNGEE. The V end was cut by 4 bases, the J end by 3 bases, with 11 bases between. The CDR3 runs to 14 residues.

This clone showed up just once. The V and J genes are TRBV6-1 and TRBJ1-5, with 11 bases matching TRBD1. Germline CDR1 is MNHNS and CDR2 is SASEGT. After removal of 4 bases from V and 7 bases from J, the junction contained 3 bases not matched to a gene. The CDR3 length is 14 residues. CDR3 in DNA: TGTGCCAGCAGTGGGACAGGGGGCGAGCAGCCCCAGCATTTT. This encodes CASSGTGGEQPQHF.

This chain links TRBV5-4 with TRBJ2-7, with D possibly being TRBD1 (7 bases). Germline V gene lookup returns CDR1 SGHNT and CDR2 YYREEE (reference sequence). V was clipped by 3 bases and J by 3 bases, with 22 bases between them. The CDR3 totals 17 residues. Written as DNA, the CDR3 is TGTGCCAGCAGCTCCGGCGGGGTCCAAGGGGGCATCTACGAGCAGTACTTC. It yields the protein CASSSGGVQGGIYEQYF. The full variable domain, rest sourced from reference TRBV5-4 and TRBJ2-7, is ETGVTQSPTHLIKTRGQQVTLRCSSQSGHNTVSWYQQALGQGPQFIFQYYREEENGRGNFPPRFSGLQFPNYSSELNVNALELDDSALYLCASSSGGVQGGIYEQYFGPGTRLTVT.